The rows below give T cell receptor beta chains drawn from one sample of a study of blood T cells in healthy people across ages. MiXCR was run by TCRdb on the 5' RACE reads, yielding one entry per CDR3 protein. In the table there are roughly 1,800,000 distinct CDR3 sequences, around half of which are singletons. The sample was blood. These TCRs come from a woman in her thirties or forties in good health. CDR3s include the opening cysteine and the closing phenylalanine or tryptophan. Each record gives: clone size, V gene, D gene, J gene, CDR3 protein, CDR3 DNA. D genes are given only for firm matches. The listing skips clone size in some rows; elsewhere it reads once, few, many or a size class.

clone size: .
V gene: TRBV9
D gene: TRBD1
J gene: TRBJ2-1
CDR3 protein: CASSVETGLSYNEQFF
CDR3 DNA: TGTGCCAGCAGCGTAGAGACAGGGCTCTCCTACAATGAGCAGTTCTTC

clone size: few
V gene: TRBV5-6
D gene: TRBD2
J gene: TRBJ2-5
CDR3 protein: CASSFVAGGHQETQYF
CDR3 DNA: TGTGCCAGCAGCTTTGTAGCGGGGGGGCACCAAGAGACCCAGTACTTC

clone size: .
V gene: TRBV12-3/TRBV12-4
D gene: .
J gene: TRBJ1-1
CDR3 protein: CASSLGLQNTEAFF
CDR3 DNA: TGTGCCAGCAGTTTGGGTTTACAGAACACTGAAGCTTTCTTT

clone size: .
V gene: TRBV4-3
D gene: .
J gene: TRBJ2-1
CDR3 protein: CASSQLTGSTYNEQFF
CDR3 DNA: TGCGCCAGCAGCCAGCTTACAGGGTCAACCTACAATGAGCAGTTCTTC

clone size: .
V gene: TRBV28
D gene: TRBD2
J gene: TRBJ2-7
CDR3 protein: CASKAGGYNEQYF
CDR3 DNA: TGTGCCAGCAAAGCGGGAGGTTACAATGAGCAGTACTTC

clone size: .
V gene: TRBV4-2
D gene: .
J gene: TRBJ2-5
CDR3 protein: CASSLQSAYQETQYF
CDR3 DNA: TGTGCCAGCAGCCTCCAGAGTGCATACCAAGAGACCCAGTACTTC

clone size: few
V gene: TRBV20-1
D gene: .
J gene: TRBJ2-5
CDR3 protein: CSAKWGRILETQYF
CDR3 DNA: TGCAGTGCTAAGTGGGGACGCATCCTCGAGACCCAGTACTTC

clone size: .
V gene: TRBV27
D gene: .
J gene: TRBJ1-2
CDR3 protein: CASRLPGQVNYGYTF
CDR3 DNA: TGTGCCAGCAGGCTGCCGGGGCAGGTTAACTATGGCTACACCTTC

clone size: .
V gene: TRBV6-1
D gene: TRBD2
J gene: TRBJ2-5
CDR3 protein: CASSEAGGSLQETQYF
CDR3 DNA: TGTGCCAGCAGTGAAGCGGGAGGGAGTCTCCAAGAGACCCAGTACTTC

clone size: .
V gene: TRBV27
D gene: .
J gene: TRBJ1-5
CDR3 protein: CASRFWSNQPQHF
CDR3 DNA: TGTGCCAGCAGGTTCTGGAGCAATCAGCCCCAGCATTTT

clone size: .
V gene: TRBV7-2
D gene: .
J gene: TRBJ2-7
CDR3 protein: CASSLGRSGQAPYNEQYF
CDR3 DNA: TGTGCCAGCAGCCTAGGTCGTTCGGGACAAGCTCCCTACAATGAGCAGTACTTC

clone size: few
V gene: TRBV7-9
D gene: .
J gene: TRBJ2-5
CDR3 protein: CASRQLARETQYF
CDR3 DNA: TGTGCCAGCAGACAACTAGCAAGGGAGACCCAGTACTTC

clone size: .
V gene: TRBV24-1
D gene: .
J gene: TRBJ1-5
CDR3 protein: CATSDALVPNQPQHF
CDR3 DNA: TGTGCCACCAGTGATGCTTTGGTGCCCAATCAGCCCCAGCATTTT

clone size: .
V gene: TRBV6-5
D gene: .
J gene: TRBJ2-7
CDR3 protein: CASSYSGQTLYEQYF
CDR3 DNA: TGTGCCAGCAGTTACTCAGGACAGACCCTCTACGAGCAGTACTTC

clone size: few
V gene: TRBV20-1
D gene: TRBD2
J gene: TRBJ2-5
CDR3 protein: CSASHSGGALGETQYF
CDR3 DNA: TGCAGTGCTAGTCACAGCGGGGGGGCTCTTGGAGAGACCCAGTACTTC

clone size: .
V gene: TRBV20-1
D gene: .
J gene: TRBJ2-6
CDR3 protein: CSARDQGAGANVLTF
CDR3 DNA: TGCAGTGCTAGAGATCAGGGCGCTGGGGCCAACGTCCTGACTTTC

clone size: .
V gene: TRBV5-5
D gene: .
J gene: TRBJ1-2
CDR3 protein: CASSERGRGLGYTF
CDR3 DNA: TGTGCCAGCAGCGAACGGGGACGGGGTCTTGGCTACACCTTC

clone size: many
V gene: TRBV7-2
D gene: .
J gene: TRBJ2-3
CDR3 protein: CASSLGPTDTQYF
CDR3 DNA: TGTGCCAGCAGCTTAGGTCCCACAGATACGCAGTATTTT

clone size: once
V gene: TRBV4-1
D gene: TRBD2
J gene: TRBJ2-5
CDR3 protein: CASSKYRGDEQYF
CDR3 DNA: TGCGCCAGCAGCAAATACCGGGGGGATGAGCAGTACTTC

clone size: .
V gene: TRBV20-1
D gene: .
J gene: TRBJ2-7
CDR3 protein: CSVPQGASSYEQYF
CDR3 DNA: TGCAGCGTTCCCCAAGGGGCGAGCTCCTACGAGCAGTACTTC

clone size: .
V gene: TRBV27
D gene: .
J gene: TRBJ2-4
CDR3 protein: CASGSRNALGQYF
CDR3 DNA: TGTGCCAGCGGTTCGAGGAACGCCCTGGGGCAGTACTTC

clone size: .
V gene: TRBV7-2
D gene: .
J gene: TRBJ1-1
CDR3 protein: CASSFMMGLLDTEAFF
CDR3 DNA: TGTGCCAGCAGCTTTATGATGGGCCTCTTGGACACTGAAGCTTTCTTT

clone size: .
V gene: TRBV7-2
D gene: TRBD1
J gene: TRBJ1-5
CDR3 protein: CASSFDRGGHQPQHF
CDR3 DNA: TGTGCCAGCAGCTTTGACAGGGGAGGCCATCAGCCCCAGCATTTT

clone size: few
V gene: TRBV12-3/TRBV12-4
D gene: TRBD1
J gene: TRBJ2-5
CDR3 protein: CASSLWDRGTQETQYF
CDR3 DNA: TGTGCCAGCAGTTTGTGGGACAGGGGGACACAAGAGACCCAGTACTTC

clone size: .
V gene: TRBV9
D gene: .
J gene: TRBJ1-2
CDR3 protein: CASSVGGTYTF
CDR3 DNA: TGTGCCAGCAGCGTAGGGGGGACTTACACCTTC

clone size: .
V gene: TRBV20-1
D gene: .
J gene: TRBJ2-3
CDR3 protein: CSQGIGTDTQYF
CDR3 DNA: TGCAGTCAGGGTATTGGGACAGATACGCAGTATTTT

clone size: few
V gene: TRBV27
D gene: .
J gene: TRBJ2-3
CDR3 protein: CASSAAGRATDTQYF
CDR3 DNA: TGTGCCAGCAGTGCCGCCGGGCGGGCAACAGATACGCAGTATTTT

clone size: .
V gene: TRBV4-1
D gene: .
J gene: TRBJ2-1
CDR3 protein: CASNQPTLYYNEQFF
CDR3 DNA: TGCGCCAGCAACCAACCGACACTCTATTACAATGAGCAGTTCTTC

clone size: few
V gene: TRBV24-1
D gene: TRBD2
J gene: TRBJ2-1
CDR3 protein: CATSQGTAGIAGGSYNEQFF
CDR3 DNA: TGTGCCACCAGTCAAGGGACGGCTGGGATAGCGGGGGGTTCCTACAATGAGCAGTTCTTC

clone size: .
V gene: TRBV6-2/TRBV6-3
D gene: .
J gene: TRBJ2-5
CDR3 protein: CASTEGGPLYNEQYF
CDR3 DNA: TGTGCCAGCACCGAAGGGGGGCCCCTCTACAATGAGCAGTACTTC

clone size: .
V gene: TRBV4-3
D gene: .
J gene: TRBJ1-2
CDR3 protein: CASSQETRGTPNYGYTF
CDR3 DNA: TGCGCCAGCAGCCAAGAGACGAGGGGCACTCCCAACTATGGCTACACCTTC

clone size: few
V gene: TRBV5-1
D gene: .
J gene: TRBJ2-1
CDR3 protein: CASSLLMGAASRNEQFF
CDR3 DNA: TGCGCCAGCAGCTTGTTAATGGGAGCCGCATCCCGCAATGAGCAGTTCTTC

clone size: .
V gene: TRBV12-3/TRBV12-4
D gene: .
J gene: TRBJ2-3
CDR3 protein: CASSLSLASTDAQYF
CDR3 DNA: TGTGCCAGCAGTTTGTCGCTAGCTAGCACAGATGCGCAGTATTTT

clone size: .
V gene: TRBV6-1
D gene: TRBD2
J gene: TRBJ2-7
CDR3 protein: CASREGLAGNYEQYF
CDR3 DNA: TGTGCCAGCAGAGAAGGACTAGCGGGAAACTACGAGCAGTACTTC

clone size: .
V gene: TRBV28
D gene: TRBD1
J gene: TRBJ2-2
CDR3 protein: CASSPQGAGTGELFF
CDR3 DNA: TGTGCCAGCAGTCCGCAGGGGGCGGGTACCGGGGAGCTGTTTTTT

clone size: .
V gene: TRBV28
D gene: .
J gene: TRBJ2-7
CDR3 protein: CASSLWGRLNYNEQYF
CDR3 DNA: TGTGCCAGCAGTTTATGGGGGAGGCTTAACTACAATGAGCAGTACTTC

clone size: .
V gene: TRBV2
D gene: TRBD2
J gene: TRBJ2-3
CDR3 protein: CASHLGRLADTQYF
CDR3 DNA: TGTGCCAGTCACCTCGGACGACTAGCGGATACGCAGTATTTT

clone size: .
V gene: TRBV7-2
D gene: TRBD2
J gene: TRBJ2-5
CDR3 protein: CASRKPAGGSPGTQYF
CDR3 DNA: TGTGCCAGCAGGAAACCCGCGGGGGGCTCCCCCGGGACCCAGTACTTC

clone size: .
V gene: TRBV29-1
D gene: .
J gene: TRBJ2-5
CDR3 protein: CSAGTQQETQYF
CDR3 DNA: TGCAGCGCTGGGACACAACAAGAGACCCAGTACTTC

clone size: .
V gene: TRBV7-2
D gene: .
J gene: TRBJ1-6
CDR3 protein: CASSFQGFNSPLHF
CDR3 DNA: TGTGCCAGCAGCTTCCAGGGGTTCAATTCACCCCTCCACTTT

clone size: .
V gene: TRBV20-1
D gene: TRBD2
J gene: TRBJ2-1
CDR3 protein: CSAGDSERGTGEQFF
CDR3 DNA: TGCAGTGCTGGAGATTCCGAGCGGGGGACGGGGGAGCAGTTCTTC

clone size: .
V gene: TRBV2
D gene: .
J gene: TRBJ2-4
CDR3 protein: CASSKDGLAKNIQYF
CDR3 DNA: TGTGCCAGCAGTAAGGACGGCCTAGCCAAAAACATTCAGTACTTC

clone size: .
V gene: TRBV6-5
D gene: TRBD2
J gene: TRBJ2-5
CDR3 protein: CASSRTRGVGETQYF
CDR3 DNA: TGTGCCAGCAGTAGGACTAGGGGCGTTGGAGAGACCCAGTACTTC

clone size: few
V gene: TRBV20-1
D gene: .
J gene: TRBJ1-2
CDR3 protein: CSARLDRHYGYTF
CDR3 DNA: TGCAGTGCTAGACTCGACAGGCACTATGGCTACACCTTC

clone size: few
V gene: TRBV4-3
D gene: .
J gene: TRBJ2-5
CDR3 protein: CASSQVGNLETQYF
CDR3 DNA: TGCGCCAGCAGCCAAGTGGGAAATCTAGAGACCCAGTACTTC

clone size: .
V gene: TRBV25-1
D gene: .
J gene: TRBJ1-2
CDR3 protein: CASSEYRTEVYGYTF
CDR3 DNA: TGTGCCAGCAGTGAATACCGGACGGAAGTCTATGGCTACACCTTC

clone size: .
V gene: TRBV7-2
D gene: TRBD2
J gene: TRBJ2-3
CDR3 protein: CASSVSPSGATQYF
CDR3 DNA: TGTGCCAGCAGCGTAAGCCCTAGCGGGGCTACGCAGTATTTT

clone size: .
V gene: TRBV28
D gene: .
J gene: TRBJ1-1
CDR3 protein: CASIPDGNTEAFF
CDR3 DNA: TGTGCCAGCATACCGGACGGGAACACTGAAGCTTTCTTT

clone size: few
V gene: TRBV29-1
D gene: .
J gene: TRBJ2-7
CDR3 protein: CSVEQTVGTYEQYF
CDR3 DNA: TGCAGCGTTGAGCAGACAGTGGGAACCTACGAGCAGTACTTC

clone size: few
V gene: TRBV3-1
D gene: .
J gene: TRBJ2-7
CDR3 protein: CASSQDGLEAPYEQYF
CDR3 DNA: TGTGCCAGCAGCCAAGATGGCCTCGAGGCCCCCTACGAGCAGTACTTC

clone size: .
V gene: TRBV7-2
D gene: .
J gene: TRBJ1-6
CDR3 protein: CASSVGVNSPLHF
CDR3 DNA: TGTGCCAGCAGCGTAGGCGTCAATTCACCCCTCCACTTT

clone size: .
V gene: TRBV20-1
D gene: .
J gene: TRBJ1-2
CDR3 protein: CRALLYGYTF
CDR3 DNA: TGCAGGGCTCTTCTCTATGGCTACACCTTC

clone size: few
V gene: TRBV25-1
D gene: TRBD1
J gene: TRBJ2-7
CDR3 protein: CASRGTGEPEQYF
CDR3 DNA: TGTGCCAGCAGGGGGACAGGGGAGCCCGAGCAGTACTTC